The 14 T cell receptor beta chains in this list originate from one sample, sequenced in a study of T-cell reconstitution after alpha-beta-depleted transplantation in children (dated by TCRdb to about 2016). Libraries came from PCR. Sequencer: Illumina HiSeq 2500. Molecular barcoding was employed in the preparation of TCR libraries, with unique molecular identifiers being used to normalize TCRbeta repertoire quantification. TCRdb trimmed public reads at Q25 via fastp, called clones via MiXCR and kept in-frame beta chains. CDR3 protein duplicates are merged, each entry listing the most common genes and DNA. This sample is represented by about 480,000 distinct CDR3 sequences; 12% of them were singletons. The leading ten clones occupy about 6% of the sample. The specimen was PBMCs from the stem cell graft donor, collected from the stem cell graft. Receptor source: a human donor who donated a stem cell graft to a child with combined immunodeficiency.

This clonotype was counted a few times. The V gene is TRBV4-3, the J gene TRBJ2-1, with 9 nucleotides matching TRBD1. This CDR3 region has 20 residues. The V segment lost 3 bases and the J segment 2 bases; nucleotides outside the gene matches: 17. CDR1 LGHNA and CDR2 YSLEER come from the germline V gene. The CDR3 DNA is TGCGCCAGCAGCCAGACTCCGAGACTCCCGGGACAGGGAACCTACAATGAGCAGTTCTTC. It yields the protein CASSQTPRLPGQGTYNEQFF.

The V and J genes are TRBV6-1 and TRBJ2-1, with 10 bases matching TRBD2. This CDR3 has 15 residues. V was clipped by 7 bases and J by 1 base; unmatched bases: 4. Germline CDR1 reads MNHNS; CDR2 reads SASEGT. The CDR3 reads CASIEAGGSYNEQFF. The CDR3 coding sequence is TGTGCCAGCATAGAAGCGGGAGGGTCCTACAATGAGCAGTTCTTC.

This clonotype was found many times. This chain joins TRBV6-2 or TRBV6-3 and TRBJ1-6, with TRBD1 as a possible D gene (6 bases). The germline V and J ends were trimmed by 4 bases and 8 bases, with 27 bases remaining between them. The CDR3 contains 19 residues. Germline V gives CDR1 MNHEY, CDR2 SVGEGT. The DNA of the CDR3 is TGTGCCAGCAGTTCCACCATTCGGGGCCGGGGGCCAACTTATTCACCCCTCCACTTT. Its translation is CASSSTIRGRGPTYSPLHF.

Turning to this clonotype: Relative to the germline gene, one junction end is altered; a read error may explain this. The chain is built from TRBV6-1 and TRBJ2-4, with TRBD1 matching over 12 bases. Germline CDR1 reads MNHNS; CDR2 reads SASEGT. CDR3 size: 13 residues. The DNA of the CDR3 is TGTGCCAGCAGTGAGGCGGTTGGGACAGGGGGCGACTTC. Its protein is CASSEAVGTGGDF.

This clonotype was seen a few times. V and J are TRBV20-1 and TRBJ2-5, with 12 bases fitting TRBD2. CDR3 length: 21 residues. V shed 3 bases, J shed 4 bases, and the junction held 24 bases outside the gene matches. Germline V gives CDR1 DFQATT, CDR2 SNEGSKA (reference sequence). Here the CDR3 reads CSASPASAWTSGATHGETQYF. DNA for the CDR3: TGCAGTGCTAGCCCCGCGTCTGCATGGACTAGCGGGGCAACTCACGGAGAGACCCAGTACTTC.

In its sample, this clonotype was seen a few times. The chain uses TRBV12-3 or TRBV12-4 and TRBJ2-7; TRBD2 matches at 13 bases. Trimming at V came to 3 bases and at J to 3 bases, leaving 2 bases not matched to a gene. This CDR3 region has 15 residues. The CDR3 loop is CASSLGLAGHYEQYF. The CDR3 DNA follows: TGTGCCAGCAGTTTGGGACTAGCGGGACACTACGAGCAGTACTTC.

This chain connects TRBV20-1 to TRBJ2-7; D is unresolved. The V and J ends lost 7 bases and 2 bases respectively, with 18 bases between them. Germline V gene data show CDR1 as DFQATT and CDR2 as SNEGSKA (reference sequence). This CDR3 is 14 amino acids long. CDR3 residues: CSGMTLGRPYEQYF. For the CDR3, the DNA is TGCAGTGGTATGACCCTCGGACGTCCCTACGAGCAGTACTTC.

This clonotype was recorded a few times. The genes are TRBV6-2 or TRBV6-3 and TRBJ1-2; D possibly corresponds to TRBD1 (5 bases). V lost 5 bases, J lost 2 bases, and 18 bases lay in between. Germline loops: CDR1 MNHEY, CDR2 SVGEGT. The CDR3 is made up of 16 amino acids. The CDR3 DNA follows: TGTGCCAGCAGTAAAGTATGGACGGACACCAACTATGGCTACACCTTC. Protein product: CASSKVWTDTNYGYTF.

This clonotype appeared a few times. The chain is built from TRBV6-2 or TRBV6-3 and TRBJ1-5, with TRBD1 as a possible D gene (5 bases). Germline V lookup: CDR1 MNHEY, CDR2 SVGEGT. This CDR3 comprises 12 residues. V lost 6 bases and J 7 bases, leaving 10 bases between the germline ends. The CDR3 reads CASRDGGQPQHF. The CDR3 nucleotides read TGTGCCAGCAGGGATGGGGGGCAGCCCCAGCATTTT.

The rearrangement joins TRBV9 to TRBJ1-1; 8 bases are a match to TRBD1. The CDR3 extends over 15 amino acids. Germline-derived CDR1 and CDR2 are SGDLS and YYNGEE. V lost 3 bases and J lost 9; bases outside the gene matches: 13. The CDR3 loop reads CASSGDSGTGLKAFF. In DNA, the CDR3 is TGTGCCAGCAGCGGCGACTCCGGGACAGGTCTTAAAGCTTTCTTT.

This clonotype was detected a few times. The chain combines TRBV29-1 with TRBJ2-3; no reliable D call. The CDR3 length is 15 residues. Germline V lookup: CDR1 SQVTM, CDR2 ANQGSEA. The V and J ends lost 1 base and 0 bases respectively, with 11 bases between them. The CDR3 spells CSVEGFSPSTDTQYF. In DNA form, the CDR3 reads TGCAGCGTTGAAGGGTTCAGCCCGAGCACAGATACGCAGTATTTT.

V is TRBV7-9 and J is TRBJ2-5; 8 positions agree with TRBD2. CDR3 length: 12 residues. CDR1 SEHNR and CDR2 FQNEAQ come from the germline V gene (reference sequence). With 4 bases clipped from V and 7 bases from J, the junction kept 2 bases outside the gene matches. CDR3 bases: TGTGCCAGCAGCTCCGGGGGGGCGACCCAGTACTTC. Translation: CASSSGGATQYF.

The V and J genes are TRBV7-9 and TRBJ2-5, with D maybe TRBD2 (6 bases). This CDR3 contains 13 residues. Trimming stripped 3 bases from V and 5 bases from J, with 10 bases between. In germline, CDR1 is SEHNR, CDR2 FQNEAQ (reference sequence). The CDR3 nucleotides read TGTGCCAGCAGCTTCCTACTAGCTGAGACCCAGTACTTC. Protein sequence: CASSFLLAETQYF.

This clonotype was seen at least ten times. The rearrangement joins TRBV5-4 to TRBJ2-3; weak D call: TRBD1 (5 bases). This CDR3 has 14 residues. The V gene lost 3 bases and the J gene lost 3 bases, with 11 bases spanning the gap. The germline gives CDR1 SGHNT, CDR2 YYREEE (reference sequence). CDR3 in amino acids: CASSWASGTDTQYF. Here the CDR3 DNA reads TGTGCCAGCAGCTGGGCTTCAGGGACAGATACGCAGTATTTT.